The clone carrying this TCR beta chain was found once. The data stem from a study of blood T cell repertoires in COVID-19. Study-wide context: Whether acute or convalescent, the COVID-19 samples came from the United States, Italy and Spain. From T cells, B-cell-depleted T cells, or PBMCs came the material, which was cDNA or gDNA.

This CDR3 is 14 amino acids long. Germline V lookup: CDR1 MRHNA, CDR2 SNTAGT. Trimming pared 3 bases from V and 3 bases from J, leaving 11 bases between. Here immunoSEQ multiplex PCR was the method, and the copy in TCRdb shows in-frame clones only, minus some. The table shows approximately 150,000 clones, with 80% to 90% occurring only once. The chain employs TRBV6-4 and TRBJ1-1, with D possibly matching TRBD1 (5 bases). The clonotype was recovered from a woman aged 55-75 years with acute or convalescent COVID-19. Sequencing was done on a sample of peripheral blood. The chain's CDR3 is CASSEWGGDTEAFF. CDR3 coding DNA: TGTGCCAGCAGTGAATGGGGGGGGGACACTGAAGCTTTCTTT.